These 24 T cell receptor beta chains were sequenced from one sample in a study of shared clonotypes between healthy human individuals. In the naive CD8 group, cells lacked CD45RO and were positively selected for CCR7, so terminally differentiated effector memory CD45RA+ cells were left out. TCRdb keeps only in-frame clones here, not all; method: immunoSEQ multiplex PCR. The repertoire holds millions of clones, with about 93% as singletons. The sequenced sample consisted of naive CD8+ T cells from PBMCs. The origin of the receptors is a man between 18 and 35 years old in good health. Some clones in this sample may be carry-over from other donors' samples.

CDR3 protein: CASSFQGALRTGELFF. Written as DNA, the CDR3 is TGTGCCAGCAGTTTCCAGGGGGCCCTAAGGACCGGGGAGCTGTTTTTT. The chain employs TRBV28 and TRBJ2-2; the match to TRBD1 covers 8 bases. V shed 3 bases, J shed 5 bases, and the junction held 8 bases outside the gene matches. The CDR3 is made up of 16 amino acids. Germline CDR1 is MDHEN and CDR2 is SYDVKM.

The chain uses TRBV10-3 and TRBJ1-2; D perhaps matches TRBD1 (6 bases). In germline, CDR1 is ENHRY, CDR2 SYGVKD. The germline V and J ends were trimmed by 2 bases and 5 bases, with 15 bases remaining between them. This CDR3 contains 15 residues. The CDR3 DNA sequence: TGTGCCATCAGTGAGAGGTTGGACAGTTTATATGGCTACACCTTC. It is translated as CAISERLDSLYGYTF.

The rearrangement joins TRBV11-3 to TRBJ1-2, with D uncertain. This CDR3 region has 14 residues. V lost 3 bases and J lost 0, with 8 bases in between. Germline V gives CDR1 SGHNT, CDR2 YENEEA. DNA of the CDR3: TGTGCCAGCAGCTTGGCCGACACTAACTATGGCTACACCTTC. As protein: CASSLADTNYGYTF.

This clone has just a few counts. This chain links TRBV7-9 with TRBJ1-2; D is uncertain. This CDR3 comprises 14 residues. Trimming cost V 6 bases and J 5 bases, with 16 bases left between them. The germline gives CDR1 SEHNR, CDR2 FQNEAQ (reference sequence). The CDR3 protein is CASRSTDTLYGYTF. In DNA form, the CDR3 reads TGTGCCAGCAGGTCAACCGACACCTTGTATGGCTACACCTTC.

This clone appeared a single time. V and J are TRBV6-1 and TRBJ2-7, with no clear D. V shed 4 bases and J shed 0 bases, with 13 bases lying between them. CDR1 is MNHNS and CDR2 is SASEGT in the germline V gene. The CDR3 covers 15 residues. CDR3 loop: CASSVLQSASYEQYF. CDR3 DNA: TGTGCCAGCAGTGTTCTACAATCCGCCTCCTACGAGCAGTACTTC.

This chain links TRBV19 with TRBJ2-6; D remains unclear. Germline V gives CDR1 LNHDA, CDR2 SQIVND (reference sequence). The CDR3 totals 15 residues. Trimming took off 7 bases at V and 1 base at J, with 11 bases between the two ends. The CDR3 spells CASTSDPSGANVLTF. The CDR3, as DNA: TGTGCCAGTACCTCGGACCCTTCTGGGGCCAACGTCCTGACTTTC.

The gene calls are TRBV27 and TRBJ2-3, with D unclear. From germline, CDR1 is MNHEY and CDR2 SMNVEV (reference sequence). The CDR3 has 14 amino acids. With 5 bases removed from V and 0 bases from J, the gap between germline ends came to 9 bases. The CDR3 DNA sequence: TGTGCCAGCAGTCCTGTGGACAGCACAGATACGCAGTATTTT. This encodes CASSPVDSTDTQYF.

This clone was picked up a small number of times. The chain carries TRBV5-1 and TRBJ1-1; 11 bases agree with TRBD1. The CDR3 covers 14 residues. The germline gives CDR1 SGHRS, CDR2 YFSETQ. Unmatched junction bases numbered 3, after V lost 4 bases and J lost 4 bases. The CDR3 sequence: CASSEGQGATEAFF. Written as DNA, the CDR3 is TGCGCCAGCAGCGAAGGACAGGGGGCCACTGAAGCTTTCTTT.

V is TRBV28 and J is TRBJ1-2; perhaps TRBD1 as D (6 bases). Germline values: CDR1 MDHEN, CDR2 SYDVKM. Trimming shortened V by 7 bases and J by 4 bases, and 16 bases separated the two germline ends. This CDR3 has 14 residues. The CDR3 spells CASIPEGESYGYTF. CDR3 DNA: TGTGCCAGCATCCCAGAGGGGGAAAGCTATGGCTACACCTTC.

This rearrangement joins TRBV5-4 to TRBJ2-7; TRBD1 or TRBD2 may be the D gene (5 bases each). This CDR3 spans 13 amino acids. Trimming removed 3 bases at V and 3 bases at J, with 10 bases between. Germline V gives CDR1 SGHNT, CDR2 YYREEE (reference sequence). CDR3 DNA sequence: TGTGCCAGCAGCTCGGGAAGGGGCTACGAGCAGTACTTC. Protein: CASSSGRGYEQYF.

The chain combines TRBV29-1 with TRBJ2-2; D is perhaps TRBD2 (6 bases). Germline lookup yields CDR1 SQVTM and CDR2 ANQGSEA. This CDR3 comprises 13 residues. Trimming took off 3 bases at V and 5 bases at J, with 10 bases between the two ends. The CDR3 bases are TGCAGCGTTGAGACGGAGGGTACCGGGGAGCTGTTTTTT. As protein: CSVETEGTGELFF.

The rearrangement uses TRBV27 and TRBJ2-3; D is uncertain. The CDR3 consists of 15 residues. Germline V gene data show CDR1 as MNHEY and CDR2 as SMNVEV (reference sequence). V lost 4 bases and J 0 bases, leaving 11 bases between the germline ends. The CDR3 is CASSSPSSSTDTQYF. CDR3 sequence (DNA): TGTGCCAGCAGTTCCCCTAGTTCTAGCACAGATACGCAGTATTTT.

CDR3 residues: CAHSGAVANQPQHF. In DNA, the CDR3 is TGTGCCCACTCCGGAGCAGTCGCCAATCAGCCCCAGCATTTT. J is TRBJ1-5 and V is TRBV6-1; D gene ambiguous. Trimming pared 11 bases from V and 3 bases from J, leaving 17 bases between. The CDR3 spans 14 residues. Looked up from germline, CDR1 is MNHNS and CDR2 is SASEGT.

The chain recombines TRBV5-1 with TRBJ1-1; D gene ambiguous. The CDR3 covers 15 residues. CDR1 and CDR2 from the germline V gene are SGHRS and YFSETQ. With 0 bases removed from V and 5 bases from J, the gap between germline ends came to 14 bases. This CDR3 reads CASSLDLGVRTEAFF. In DNA form, the CDR3 reads TGCGCCAGCAGCTTGGATCTGGGAGTAAGGACTGAAGCTTTCTTT.

The J gene is TRBJ2-7, the V gene TRBV9; no firm D call. Trimming took off 0 bases at V and 3 bases at J, with 13 bases between the two ends. The CDR3 is made up of 15 amino acids. Germline V lookup: CDR1 SGDLS, CDR2 YYNGEE. Here the CDR3 reads CASSVGLLQSYEQYF. The CDR3, as DNA: TGTGCCAGCAGCGTAGGCCTTCTACAGAGCTACGAGCAGTACTTC. Full variable domain (remainder filled in from reference TRBV9 and TRBJ2-7): DSGVTQTPKHLITATGQRVTLRCSPRSGDLSVYWYQQSLDQGLQFLIQYYNGEERAKGNILERFSAQQFPDLHSELNLSSLELGDSALYFCASSVGLLQSYEQYFGPGTRLTVT.

Notes on this clone: Other DNA sequences in this specimen translate into the identical CDR3. The chain couples TRBV7-9 to TRBJ2-3, with TRBD1 as a possible D gene (6 bases). This CDR3 region has 13 residues. V was clipped by 1 base and J by 6 bases, with 8 bases between them. Germline CDR1 SEHNR, CDR2 FQNEAQ (reference sequence). The CDR3 is CASSLVRGDTQYF. The CDR3 coding sequence is TGTGCCAGCAGCTTAGTCAGGGGTGATACGCAGTATTTT.

V gene TRBV7-9 combines with J gene TRBJ2-7; the D gene could be TRBD1 or TRBD2 (5 bases each). The germline V and J ends were trimmed by 1 base and 6 bases, with 13 bases remaining between them. The CDR3 sequence is 14 residues long. Germline values: CDR1 SEHNR, CDR2 FQNEAQ (reference sequence). The CDR3: CASSLDWGLSEQYF. The CDR3 DNA reads TGTGCCAGCAGCTTAGATTGGGGGTTGAGCGAGCAGTACTTC. The full variable domain, completed using reference TRBV7-9 and TRBJ2-7, is DTGVSQNPRHKITKRGQNVTFRCDPISEHNRLYWYRQTLGQGPEFLTYFQNEAQLEKSRLLSDRFSAERPKGSFSTLEIQRTEQGDSAMYLCASSLDWGLSEQYFGPGTRLTVT.

A word on this clone: Other DNA sequences in this sample translate to the same CDR3. V is TRBV29-1 and J is TRBJ2-7, with D uncertain. V was trimmed by 3 bases and J by 2 bases, leaving 5 bases between them. The CDR3 totals 11 residues. Germline V gene lookup returns CDR1 SQVTM and CDR2 ANQGSEA. The CDR3: CSVESAYEQYF. For the CDR3, the DNA is TGCAGCGTTGAGTCGGCCTACGAGCAGTACTTC.

This sequence joins TRBV27 and TRBJ2-1; D tentatively fits TRBD1 or TRBD2 (5 bases each). V was clipped by 7 bases and J by 9 bases, with 19 bases between them. Germline V CDR1 and CDR2: MNHEY, SMNVEV (reference sequence). This CDR3 spans 14 amino acids. The CDR3 sequence is CASTFTGTYLEQFF. The CDR3 DNA sequence: TGTGCCAGCACTTTCACCGGGACGTATCTTGAGCAGTTCTTC.

Regarding this clone: Other DNA sequences in this sample translate to the same CDR3. V and J are TRBV4-1 and TRBJ1-3; D gene ambiguous. CDR3 length: 14 amino acids. Trimming cost V 0 bases and J 1 base, with 4 bases left between them. CDR1 and CDR2 (germline): MGHRA, YSYEKL. CDR3: CASSQEGSGNTIYF. CDR3 sequence (DNA): TGCGCCAGCAGCCAAGAGGGGTCTGGAAACACCATATATTTT.

The chain employs TRBV9 and TRBJ1-1; D is ambiguous. Between the trimmed V and J ends, which lost 3 bases and 1 base, there was a span of 10 bases. From germline, CDR1 is SGDLS and CDR2 YYNGEE. This CDR3 comprises 14 residues. DNA of the CDR3: TGTGCCAGCAGCGGAGGTTCTGAGAACACTGAAGCTTTCTTT. It specifies CASSGGSENTEAFF.

V gene TRBV6-6 combines with J gene TRBJ2-1; 9 bases are a match to TRBD2. CDR3 size: 16 residues. Germline CDR1 reads MNHNY; CDR2 reads SVGAGI (reference sequence). The trim removed 2 bases at V and 5 bases at J, leaving 7 bases unmatched. CDR3 loop: CASSYHPTSGHNEQFF. As DNA, the CDR3 is TGTGCCAGCAGTTACCACCCGACTAGCGGACACAATGAGCAGTTCTTC.

The chain couples TRBV5-1 to TRBJ2-7, with D perhaps being TRBD1 or TRBD2 (5 bases each). Germline lookup yields CDR1 SGHRS and CDR2 YFSETQ. The CDR3 loop spans 16 amino acids. The V and J ends lost 1 base and 3 bases respectively, with 17 bases between them. CDR3 region: CASSLIGGFSRYEQYF. CDR3 DNA: TGCGCCAGCAGCTTGATTGGGGGTTTTTCCCGCTACGAGCAGTACTTC. The variable domain in full, completed from reference TRBV5-1 and TRBJ2-7, reads KAGVTQTPRYLIKTRGQQVTLSCSPISGHRSVSWYQQTPGQGLQFLFEYFSETQRNKGNFPGRFSGRQFSNSRSEMNVSTLELGDSALYLCASSLIGGFSRYEQYFGPGTRLTVT.

The chain has TRBV28 and TRBJ2-7; 7 nucleotides match TRBD2. Germline trimming cut 5 bases from V and 6 bases from J; bases unmatched to any gene: 7. The CDR3 loop spans 13 amino acids. The germline V gene has CDR1 MDHEN and CDR2 SYDVKM. Here the CDR3 DNA reads TGTGCCAGCAGTCCCCGGGGAGGGTCCGAGCAGTACTTC. Its translation is CASSPRGGSEQYF.